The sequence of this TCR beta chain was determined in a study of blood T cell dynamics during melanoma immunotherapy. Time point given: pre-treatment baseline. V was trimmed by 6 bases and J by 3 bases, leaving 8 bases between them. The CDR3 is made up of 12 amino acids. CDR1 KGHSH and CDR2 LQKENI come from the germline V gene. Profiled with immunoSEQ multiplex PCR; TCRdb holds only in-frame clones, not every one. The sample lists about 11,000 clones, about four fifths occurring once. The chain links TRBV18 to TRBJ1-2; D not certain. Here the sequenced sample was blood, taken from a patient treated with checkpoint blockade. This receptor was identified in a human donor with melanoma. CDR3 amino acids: CASSRTDYGYTF. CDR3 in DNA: TGTGCCAGCTCGCGGACGGACTATGGCTACACCTTC. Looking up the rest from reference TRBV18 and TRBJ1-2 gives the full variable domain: NAGVMQNPRHLVRRRGQEARLRCSPMKGHSHVYWYRQLPEEGLKFMVYLQKENIIDESGMPKERFSAEFPKEGPSILRIQQVVRGDSAAYFCASSRTDYGYTFGSGTRLTVV.